These 30 T cell receptor beta chains were sequenced from one sample in a study of control samples from healthy donors and cancer patients. TCRdb keeps only in-frame clones here, not all; method: immunoSEQ multiplex PCR. The sample has about 170,000 clones, around nine tenths seen once. What was sequenced was blood. The receptors were gathered from a man aged 30 to 45 in good health.

This clone has just a few counts. The gene calls are TRBV11-2 and TRBJ1-1; D not certain. The CDR3 is 14 residues long. The V gene lost 4 bases and the J gene lost 1 base, with 10 bases spanning the gap. CDR1 is SGHAT, CDR2 FQNNGV, per germline. CDR3 bases: TGTGCCAGCAGCTCCCTAAGGCAGAACACTGAAGCTTTCTTT. Its protein product is CASSSLRQNTEAFF.

The chain uses TRBV9 and TRBJ1-4; TRBD1 is a possible D gene (5 bases). Trimming left V 3 bases short and J 5 bases short, with 17 bases between. Germline CDR1 reads SGDLS; CDR2 reads YYNGEE. This CDR3 has 16 amino acids. The CDR3 loop is CASSGLQDGVNEKLFF. In DNA form, the CDR3 reads TGTGCCAGCAGCGGTTTACAGGATGGCGTCAATGAAAAACTGTTTTTT.

This clone has more than one count but fewer than ten. The chain uses TRBV4-2 and TRBJ1-4; no clear D gene. V was shortened by 1 base and J by 4 bases, with 13 bases between the two germline ends. Germline V CDR1 and CDR2: LGHNA, YNFKEQ. The length of the CDR3 is 16 residues. Here the CDR3 DNA reads TGTGCCAGCAGCCAAGGACCGACTCCGAATAATGAAAAACTGTTTTTT. Translation gives CASSQGPTPNNEKLFF.

J is TRBJ2-1 and V is TRBV7-9; D is unresolved. The CDR3 totals 14 residues. V was clipped by 3 bases and J by 6 bases, with 12 bases between them. Germline assignment: CDR1 SEHNR and CDR2 FQNEAQ (reference sequence). CDR3 protein: CASSFPSSRNEQFF. CDR3 in DNA: TGTGCCAGCAGCTTCCCAAGTAGTCGCAATGAGCAGTTCTTC.

In this sample, this clone turned up a few times. The chain employs TRBV28 and TRBJ2-1, with D unclear. This CDR3 has 15 amino acids. The V gene's germline CDR1 is MDHEN and CDR2 SYDVKM. V lost 9 bases and J lost 4, with 19 bases in between. The CDR3: CASPPPNVGYNEQFF. The CDR3 DNA is TGTGCCAGTCCCCCCCCGAACGTGGGATACAATGAGCAGTTCTTC.

This clone occurred once. The gene calls are TRBV4-2 and TRBJ2-7; 12 bases align to TRBD2. Germline loops: CDR1 LGHNA, CDR2 YNFKEQ. The length of the CDR3 is 15 residues. Trimming cost V 4 bases and J 4 bases; bases outside gene matches: 5. CDR3 amino acids: CASSPRTSGTYEQYF. CDR3 nucleotides: TGTGCCAGCAGCCCCAGGACTAGCGGGACGTACGAGCAGTACTTC.

The chain is built from TRBV29-1 and TRBJ1-1, with a tentative D call TRBD1 (5 bases). V was cut by 3 bases and J by 4 bases, with 12 bases left in between. Looked up from germline, CDR1 is SQVTM and CDR2 is ANQGSEA. The CDR3 is made up of 13 amino acids. For the CDR3, the DNA is TGCAGCGTTGAGCGGGGCACTGGCACTGAAGCTTTCTTT. Translated, it gives CSVERGTGTEAFF.

The chain carries TRBV5-1 and TRBJ2-2; a possible D gene is TRBD1 (6 bases). CDR3 size: 15 residues. Germline assignment: CDR1 SGHRS and CDR2 YFSETQ. V lost 3 bases and J lost 1, with 10 bases in between. The CDR3 spells CASSSSTGNTGELFF. The DNA for the CDR3 is TGCGCCAGCAGCTCCTCGACAGGGAACACCGGGGAGCTGTTTTTT.

This chain joins TRBV5-1 and TRBJ1-6, with TRBD1 as a possible D gene (5 bases). V gave up 1 base and J gave up 7 bases, with 15 bases separating them. This CDR3 contains 16 residues. Germline CDR1 and CDR2: SGHRS and YFSETQ. The CDR3 spells CASSLIWGLGNSPLHF. CDR3 in DNA: TGCGCCAGCAGCTTGATTTGGGGCTTAGGGAATTCACCCCTCCACTTT.

This clone occurred a few times. The sample contains more than one DNA sequence encoding this CDR3. The genes are TRBV29-1 and TRBJ2-1; D unresolved. This CDR3 is 12 amino acids long. Germline V gene sequence: CDR1 SQVTM, CDR2 ANQGSEA. V lost 7 bases and J 1 base, leaving 8 bases between the germline ends. CDR3 in DNA: TGCAGCGACCGACGATCCTACAATGAGCAGTTCTTC. This translates into CSDRRSYNEQFF.

The rearrangement joins TRBV27 to TRBJ1-4; D is unresolved. The V end lost 4 bases, the J end lost 1 base, and 10 bases lay between the germline ends. Germline V CDR1 and CDR2: MNHEY, SMNVEV (reference sequence). CDR3 length: 15 amino acids. The CDR3 region has the DNA TGTGCCAGCAGTTGGAGCATACAAACTAATGAAAAACTGTTTTTT. It codes for CASSWSIQTNEKLFF.

This rearrangement joins TRBV7-8 to TRBJ1-6, with 10 nucleotides matching TRBD1. The germline gives CDR1 SGHVS, CDR2 FQNEAQ. The trim removed 5 bases at V and 6 bases at J, leaving 4 bases unmatched. CDR3 length equals 15 residues. The CDR3 region is CASSGRDRGNSPLHF. CDR3 in DNA: TGTGCCAGCAGCGGCCGGGACAGGGGTAATTCACCCCTCCACTTT.

The chain combines TRBV2 with TRBJ2-1; no firm D call. The V and J ends lost 2 bases and 5 bases respectively, with 4 bases between them. The germline gives CDR1 SNHLY, CDR2 FYNNEI. The CDR3 length is 12 residues. The CDR3 nucleotides are TGTGCCAGCAGTGAACAGAACAATGAGCAGTTCTTC. This sequence encodes CASSEQNNEQFF.

J is TRBJ2-5 and V is TRBV3-1 (or the pseudogene TRBV3-2), with 7 bases matching TRBD2. Germline trimming cut 4 bases from V and 4 bases from J; bases unmatched to any gene: 12. CDR3 length equals 16 residues. The V gene's germline CDR1 is LGHDT and CDR2 YNNKEL (reference sequence). The CDR3 spells CASSPSGSGMGETQYF. The CDR3 DNA follows: TGTGCCAGCAGCCCCTCGGGGAGCGGGATGGGAGAGACCCAGTACTTC.

The chain is built from TRBV3-1 (or the pseudogene TRBV3-2) and TRBJ2-7; D call uncertain. Looked up from germline, CDR1 is LGHDT and CDR2 is YNNKEL (reference sequence). V dropped 6 bases and J dropped 0 bases, with 12 bases sitting between them. The length of the CDR3 is 14 residues. CDR3 in DNA: TGTGCCAGCAGTCTACGCAGGAGCTCCTACGAGCAGTACTTC. This codes for CASSLRRSSYEQYF.

The CDR3 nucleotides are TGTGCCAGCAGTGTTGGGCGGTTCGAAGGGGCACCCCTCCACTTT. This translates into CASSVGRFEGAPLHF. The chain carries TRBV2 and TRBJ1-6, with a tentative D call TRBD1 (5 bases). Germline CDR1 is SNHLY and CDR2 is FYNNEI. Trimming left V 4 bases short and J 11 bases short, with 18 bases between. CDR3 length: 15 amino acids.

As to this clone: This specimen includes other DNA sequences encoding the same CDR3. CDR3 DNA: TGTGCCAGCAGCCAGGGGGGGAACACTGAAGCTTTCTTT. It yields the protein CASSQGGNTEAFF. The V call is TRBV2, the J call TRBJ1-1; 7 bases line up with TRBD1. This CDR3 has 13 residues. CDR1 and CDR2 from the germline V gene are SNHLY and FYNNEI. Trimming at V came to 6 bases and at J to 1 base, leaving 2 bases not matched to a gene.

The V and J genes are TRBV7-8 and TRBJ2-7; D possibly corresponds to TRBD2 (7 bases). The germline V and J ends were trimmed by 0 bases and 6 bases, with 18 bases remaining between them. The CDR3 runs 16 residues. Germline V CDR1 and CDR2: SGHVS, FQNEAQ. The CDR3 nucleotides read TGTGCCAGCAGCTTAGCGAGGGGGGAGGGGACGGGCGAGCAGTACTTC. This codes for CASSLARGEGTGEQYF.

The chain uses TRBV4-1 and TRBJ2-2; D not certain. CDR1 and CDR2 from the germline V gene are MGHRA and YSYEKL. V was clipped by 0 bases and J by 7 bases, with 6 bases between them. This CDR3 contains 13 residues. The CDR3 sequence is CASSQDGVGELFF. For the CDR3, the DNA is TGCGCCAGCAGCCAAGATGGGGTCGGGGAGCTGTTTTTT.

The chain has TRBV7-2 and TRBJ1-1, with D unclear. The CDR3 length is 13 residues. CDR1 SGHTA and CDR2 FQGNSA come from the germline V gene. V gave up 0 bases and J gave up 4 bases, with 6 bases separating them. CDR3 nucleotide sequence: TGTGCCAGCAGCTTAGCGGTTACCACTGAAGCTTTCTTT. It yields the protein CASSLAVTTEAFF.

The V gene is TRBV5-4, the J gene TRBJ1-6, with D unresolved. The V gene's germline CDR1 is SGHNT and CDR2 YYREEE (reference sequence). V was clipped by 2 bases and J by 10 bases, with 10 bases between them. The CDR3 covers 13 residues. The CDR3, as DNA: TGTGCCAGCAGCTTAAGGGAGGACTCACCCCTCCACTTT. This encodes CASSLREDSPLHF.

This chain uses TRBV15 with TRBJ1-1, with D perhaps TRBD1 (5 bases). Germline CDR1 LNHNV, CDR2 YYDKDF (reference sequence). V lost 4 bases and J 4 bases, leaving 10 bases between the germline ends. The CDR3 runs to 13 residues. CDR3 sequence (DNA): TGTGCCACCAGCAACAGACAGACCACTGAAGCTTTCTTT. Amino acids: CATSNRQTTEAFF.

The chain is built from TRBV19 and TRBJ1-2, with 7 positions matching TRBD1. Germline V gives CDR1 LNHDA, CDR2 SQIVND (reference sequence). CDR3 length equals 13 residues. V was clipped by 5 bases and J by 8 bases; unmatched bases: 8. The CDR3 DNA sequence: TGTGCCAGTAGTGGTAACAGGGGAGTCGGCTACACCTTC. As protein: CASSGNRGVGYTF.

The chain recombines TRBV13 with TRBJ2-7, with D maybe TRBD1 (5 bases). From germline, CDR1 is PRHDT and CDR2 FYEKMQ (reference sequence). Trimming cost V 5 bases and J 6 bases, with 11 bases left between them. This CDR3 has 12 amino acids. CDR3 loop: CASSLLRGEQYF. The CDR3 DNA sequence: TGTGCCAGCAGCCTTCTAAGGGGCGAGCAGTACTTC.

J is TRBJ2-7 and V is TRBV4-2; 9 bases fit TRBD1. Per germline, CDR1 LGHNA and CDR2 YNFKEQ. V shed 3 bases and J 0 bases; nucleotides not matched to a gene: 6. This CDR3 spans 16 amino acids. The CDR3 loop is CASSQTGTGISYEQYF. CDR3 coding DNA: TGTGCCAGCAGCCAGACCGGGACAGGGATCTCCTACGAGCAGTACTTC.

This chain's CDR3 is CASSHPGQGMATEAFF. In DNA form, the CDR3 reads TGCGCCAGCAGCCATCCGGGACAGGGGATGGCCACTGAAGCTTTCTTT. This rearrangement joins TRBV4-1 to TRBJ1-1; 10 nucleotides align to TRBD1. The V gene end was trimmed by 3 bases and the J gene end by 4 bases; junction bases not matched to a gene: 8. The V gene's germline CDR1 is MGHRA and CDR2 YSYEKL. This CDR3 spans 16 amino acids.

The CDR3 bases are TGTGCCAGCAGCCACGCGGGTAATGGCTACACCTTC. It translates to CASSHAGNGYTF. The rearrangement joins TRBV14 to TRBJ1-2; D call uncertain. The germline V and J ends were trimmed by 3 bases and 6 bases, with 8 bases remaining between them. CDR1 SGHDN and CDR2 FVKESK come from the germline V gene. There are 12 residues in the CDR3.

The rearrangement links TRBV13 to TRBJ1-2; 8 bases fit TRBD1. The CDR3 runs to 13 residues. CDR1 is PRHDT, CDR2 FYEKMQ, per germline (reference sequence). Trimming at V came to 5 bases and at J to 4 bases, leaving 3 bases not matched to a gene. In DNA, the CDR3 is TGTGCCAGCAGCGAAACAGGGGGCTATGGCTACACCTTC. Its protein is CASSETGGYGYTF.

This clone was detected only once. The V and J genes are TRBV5-1 and TRBJ1-3; D is ambiguous. CDR3 size: 14 residues. Trimming cost V 4 bases and J 2 bases, with 10 bases left between them. Germline CDR1 is SGHRS and CDR2 is YFSETQ. The CDR3 DNA reads as TGCGCCAGCAGCCCGACTCAGACTGGAAACACCATATATTTT. Its translation is CASSPTQTGNTIYF.

The J gene is TRBJ2-1, the V gene TRBV7-6; D perhaps matches TRBD2 (6 bases). V was trimmed by 4 bases and J by 3 bases, leaving 13 bases between them. Germline values: CDR1 SGHVS, CDR2 FNYEAQ. This CDR3 has 15 residues. CDR3 bases: TGTGCCAGCAGCTCTACTAGGGACTTCTACAATGAGCAGTTCTTC. Translation: CASSSTRDFYNEQFF.